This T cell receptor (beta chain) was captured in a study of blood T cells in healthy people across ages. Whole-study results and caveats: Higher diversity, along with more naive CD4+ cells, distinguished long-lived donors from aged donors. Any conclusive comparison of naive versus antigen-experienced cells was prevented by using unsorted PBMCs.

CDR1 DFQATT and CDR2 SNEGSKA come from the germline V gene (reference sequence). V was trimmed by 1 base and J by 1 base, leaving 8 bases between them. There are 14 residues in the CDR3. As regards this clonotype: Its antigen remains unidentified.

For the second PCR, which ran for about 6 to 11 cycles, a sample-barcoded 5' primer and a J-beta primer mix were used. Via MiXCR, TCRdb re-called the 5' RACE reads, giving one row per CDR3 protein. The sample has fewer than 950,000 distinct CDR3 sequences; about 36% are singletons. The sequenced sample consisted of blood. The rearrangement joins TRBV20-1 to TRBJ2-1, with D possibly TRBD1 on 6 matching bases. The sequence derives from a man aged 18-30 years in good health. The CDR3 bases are TGCAGTGCTAGAGGACAGGAATCCTACAATGAGCAGTTCTTC. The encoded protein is CSARGQESYNEQFF.